Listed below are T cell receptor beta chains from one sample, sequenced in a study of shared clonotypes between healthy human individuals. This table comes from immunoSEQ multiplex PCR, and its TCRdb copy is limited to in-frame clones, with some not included. The data show fewer than 650,000 clones, with 60% to 85% seen just once and about an eighth held by the top ten. Sequenced material: PBMCs. These TCRs come from a middle-aged woman in good health. Some clones in this sample may be carry-over from other donors' samples. Both conserved end residues are part of each CDR3. A D gene is named only where the DNA matches it firmly. Rows give clone size only sometimes, using once, few, many, or a class for an expanded clone.

size,V,J,D,length,CDR3,DNA
.,TRBV30,TRBJ2-6,.,14,CAWRLGGGANVLTF,TGTGCCTGGCGCTTGGGCGGTGGGGCCAACGTCCTGACTTTC
.,TRBV7-9,TRBJ2-1,.,16,CASSSDLAVSYNEQFF,TGTGCCAGCAGCTCAGACTTAGCGGTCTCCTACAATGAGCAGTTCTTC
.,TRBV5-1,TRBJ1-1,.,14,CASSPTGSQDEAFF,TGCGCCAGCAGCCCTACGGGAAGCCAGGATGAAGCTTTCTTT
.,TRBV5-4,TRBJ2-5,.,14,CASSLDTGVETQYF,TGTGCCAGCAGCTTGGACACCGGCGTGGAGACCCAGTACTTC
.,TRBV5-4,TRBJ2-1,.,16,CASSPPGTSWIDEQFF,TGTGCCAGCAGCCCACCGGGGACTTCCTGGATCGATGAGCAGTTCTTC
.,TRBV28,TRBJ2-3,TRBD2,14,CASSSGGPTDTQYF,TGTGCCAGCAGTTCGGGAGGGCCCACAGATACGCAGTATTTT
.,TRBV5-1,TRBJ2-7,TRBD2,14,CASSSGDYQYEQYF,TGCGCCAGCAGCTCCGGGGACTACCAATACGAGCAGTACTTC
.,TRBV7-3,TRBJ2-2,.,18,CASSALGGATKNTGELFF,TGTGCCAGCAGCGCCCTTGGGGGAGCGACTAAGAACACCGGGGAGCTGTTTTTT
.,TRBV10-3,TRBJ2-2,TRBD2,14,CAITEREGAGELFF,TGTGCCATCACTGAGCGGGAGGGGGCCGGGGAGCTGTTTTTT
.,TRBV7-2,TRBJ1-1,.,12,CASSTGFREAFF,TGTGCCAGCAGCACGGGGTTCCGGGAAGCTTTCTTT
.,TRBV5-6,TRBJ1-2,TRBD1,15,CASSPDRAGNYGYTF,TGTGCCAGCAGCCCGGACAGGGCTGGCAACTATGGCTACACCTTC
few,TRBV19,TRBJ1-2,.,12,CASSTRQAGYTF,TGTGCCAGTAGTACCCGACAGGCCGGCTACACCTTC
.,TRBV30,TRBJ2-7,.,13,CASGTGSSYEQYF,TGTGCGTCCGGGACGGGGTCCTCCTACGAGCAGTACTTC
.,TRBV7-6,TRBJ2-7,.,15,CASSQGAGEGYEQYF,TGTGCCAGCAGCCAGGGGGCCGGGGAGGGCTACGAGCAGTACTTC
few,TRBV18,TRBJ2-7,.,14,CASSASGTGYEQYF,TGTGCCAGCTCCGCTTCCGGGACGGGCTACGAGCAGTACTTC
.,TRBV28,TRBJ2-7,TRBD1,13,CASKQGDPYEQYF,TGTGCCAGCAAACAGGGGGACCCCTACGAGCAGTACTTC
few,TRBV5-6,TRBJ2-2,TRBD2,18,CASSPGLAGVSGTGELFF,TGTGCCAGCAGCCCCGGACTAGCGGGAGTTTCGGGCACCGGGGAGCTGTTTTTT
few,TRBV7-6,TRBJ1-1,.,14,CASSSTGTPTEAFF,TGTGCCAGCAGCTCCACAGGGACGCCCACTGAAGCTTTCTTT
.,TRBV27,TRBJ2-2,.,16,CASSLSGNLGTGELFF,TGTGCCAGCAGTCTTAGCGGTAACCTCGGGACCGGGGAGCTGTTTTTT
.,TRBV20-1,TRBJ1-2,.,11,CSASKDYGYTF,TGCAGTGCTAGTAAGGATTATGGCTACACCTTC
.,TRBV7-2,TRBJ2-7,TRBD2,16,CASSWSGLANSYEQYF,TGTGCCAGCAGCTGGTCCGGACTAGCGAACTCCTACGAGCAGTACTTC
few,TRBV5-1,TRBJ2-5,TRBD1,15,CASGQGTETLGTQYF,TGCGCCAGCGGTCAAGGGACAGAGACATTGGGGACCCAGTACTTC
.,TRBV5-6,TRBJ1-1,TRBD1,18,CASSLVGLTGVGNTEAFF,TGTGCCAGCAGCTTGGTTGGATTGACAGGGGTTGGGAACACTGAAGCTTTCTTT
few,TRBV2,TRBJ1-4,.,14,CASRATETNEKLFF,TGTGCCAGCAGGGCGACAGAAACTAATGAAAAACTGTTTTTT
.,TRBV5-1,TRBJ2-2,TRBD1,17,CASSLASRDRGHGELFF,TGCGCCAGCAGCTTGGCGTCCCGGGACAGGGGGCACGGGGAGCTGTTTTTT
.,TRBV28,TRBJ1-5,.,16,CASSRWEGYGNQPQHF,TGTGCCAGCAGCCGGTGGGAGGGTTATGGCAATCAGCCCCAGCATTTT
once,TRBV5-4,TRBJ1-3,.,14,CASSLKGSGNTIYF,TGTGCCAGCAGCTTGAAAGGGTCCGGAAACACCATATATTTT
.,TRBV19,TRBJ1-1,TRBD1,16,CASSTLGQNMNTEAFF,TGTGCCAGTAGTACCCTGGGACAGAACATGAACACTGAAGCTTTCTTT
.,TRBV2,TRBJ1-6,TRBD1,15,CASSETGQFNSPLHF,TGTGCCAGCAGTGAAACGGGACAGTTCAATTCACCCCTCCACTTT
.,TRBV11-2,TRBJ1-1,.,15,CASSFGPGWNTEAFF,TGTGCCAGCAGCTTCGGACCCGGTTGGAACACTGAAGCTTTCTTT
.,TRBV9,TRBJ2-3,.,14,CASSVVQGTDTQYF,TGTGCCAGCAGCGTAGTTCAGGGCACAGATACGCAGTATTTT
.,TRBV18,TRBJ2-1,TRBD2,17,CASSPQTGLAGVHEQFF,TGTGCCAGCTCGCCACAAACGGGACTAGCGGGAGTCCATGAGCAGTTCTTC
few,TRBV5-1,TRBJ2-1,TRBD2,16,CASRETATGLGGEQFF,TGCGCCAGCAGAGAGACAGCAACGGGACTAGGCGGTGAGCAGTTCTTC
.,TRBV4-1,TRBJ1-3,TRBD1,21,CASSQGRPGQGSATSGNTIYF,TGCGCCAGCAGCCAAGGTAGACCGGGACAGGGGTCCGCCACCTCTGGAAACACCATATATTTT
.,TRBV25-1,TRBJ2-7,TRBD1,15,CASSDSGGQGYEQYF,TGTGCCAGCAGTGACTCTGGGGGACAGGGATACGAGCAGTACTTC
.,TRBV29-1,TRBJ2-3,TRBD2,14,CSVELGGSTDTQYF,TGCAGCGTTGAACTGGGGGGGAGCACAGATACGCAGTATTTT
.,TRBV9,TRBJ2-5,TRBD2,14,CASNPGTSGETQYF,TGTGCCAGCAACCCCGGGACTAGTGGGGAGACCCAGTACTTC
.,TRBV7-2,TRBJ2-7,.,13,CASSRVPSYEQYF,TGTGCCAGCAGCCGAGTGCCTTCCTACGAGCAGTACTTC
.,TRBV7-2,TRBJ1-1,.,13,CASSRRADTEAFF,TGTGCCAGCAGCCGCCGGGCGGACACTGAAGCTTTCTTT
.,TRBV5-4,TRBJ2-7,TRBD2,15,CASSLGSGRAREQYF,TGTGCCAGCAGCTTGGGTAGCGGGAGGGCCCGAGAGCAGTACTTC
once,TRBV4-2,TRBJ2-7,TRBD1,15,CASSLFGQGVYEQYF,TGTGCCAGCAGCCTTTTTGGACAGGGAGTCTACGAGCAGTACTTC
.,TRBV5-6,TRBJ1-1,.,14,CASSLPDGYTEAFF,TGTGCCAGCAGCTTGCCAGACGGGTACACTGAAGCTTTCTTT
many,TRBV29-1,TRBJ2-3,.,13,CSATGTNTDTQYF,TGCAGCGCCACCGGGACAAACACAGATACGCAGTATTTT
.,TRBV30,TRBJ2-3,.,12,CAWSTGGNTQYF,TGTGCCTGGAGCACTGGGGGGAATACGCAGTATTTT
.,TRBV14,TRBJ2-1,.,13,CASSQAKANHQFF,TGTGCCAGCAGCCAAGCGAAAGCCAATCATCAGTTCTTC
few,TRBV5-1,TRBJ1-1,.,12,CASSWGDTEAFF,TGCGCCAGCAGCTGGGGGGACACTGAAGCTTTCTTT
once,TRBV28,TRBJ2-7,TRBD1,14,CATGGHGNAYEQYF,TGTGCCACAGGGGGTCACGGGAACGCCTACGAGCAGTACTTC
.,TRBV7-2,TRBJ2-3,TRBD2,17,CASSLALSGSPPDTQYF,TGTGCCAGCAGCTTAGCGCTCAGCGGGAGCCCCCCAGATACGCAGTATTTT
.,TRBV27,TRBJ2-1,.,14,CASRRQGAGNEQFF,TGTGCCAGCAGGCGACAGGGAGCGGGGAATGAGCAGTTCTTC
.,TRBV9,TRBJ2-1,TRBD1,15,CASSVVGTGGNEQFF,TGTGCCAGCAGCGTAGTTGGGACAGGGGGCAATGAGCAGTTCTTC
.,TRBV15,TRBJ2-7,.,14,CATSRDKGTYEQYF,TGTGCCACCAGCAGAGATAAGGGAACCTACGAGCAGTACTTC
.,TRBV28,TRBJ1-4,.,11,CASALREKLFF,TGTGCCAGCGCGCTTAGGGAAAAACTATTTTTT
.,TRBV19,TRBJ1-1,TRBD1,13,CASSRDRNTEAFF,TGTGCCAGTAGCCGGGACAGAAACACTGAAGCTTTCTTT
.,TRBV29-1,TRBJ1-1,.,13,CSVEIGWRTEAFF,TGCAGCGTTGAGATCGGCTGGCGGACTGAAGCTTTCTTT
few,TRBV2,TRBJ1-5,.,14,CASSEQAAEQPQHF,TGTGCCAGCAGTGAACAGGCAGCTGAGCAGCCCCAGCATTTT
.,TRBV28,TRBJ1-4,.,16,CASSLPWGRGNEKLFF,TGTGCCAGCAGTTTACCCTGGGGCAGGGGAAATGAAAAACTGTTTTTT
many,TRBV4-3,TRBJ2-7,.,15,CASSQDWGSGYEQYF,TGCGCCAGCAGCCAAGATTGGGGGAGCGGTTACGAGCAGTACTTC
once,TRBV28,TRBJ2-7,TRBD2,16,CASRPAGAGGSYEQYF,TGTGCCAGCAGACCCGCCGGAGCGGGAGGGTCCTACGAGCAGTACTTC
.,TRBV11-3,TRBJ1-1,TRBD1,15,CASSLEAGGSTEAFF,TGTGCCAGCAGCTTAGAAGCAGGGGGAAGCACTGAAGCTTTCTTT